Below, 11 T cell receptor beta chains from the same sample are listed, as sequenced in a study of blood T cell repertoires in COVID-19. Profiling relied on immunoSEQ multiplex PCR, and the TCRdb table lists in-frame clones only, not all of them. The table includes about 73,000 clones, roughly 70% detected once. The sequencing input was peripheral blood. Receptors were obtained from a man aged 55 to 70 with acute or convalescent COVID-19.

This chain connects TRBV9 to TRBJ2-3, with D perhaps TRBD2 (5 bases). Germline V gene lookup returns CDR1 SGDLS and CDR2 YYNGEE. V was clipped by 0 bases and J by 1 base, with 9 bases between them. This CDR3 contains 15 residues. CDR3: CASSVVSGGTDTQYF. CDR3 sequence (DNA): TGTGCCAGCAGCGTAGTGTCCGGGGGCACAGATACGCAGTATTTT.

The rearrangement links TRBV7-8 to TRBJ2-5; a weak D match, TRBD1 (6 bases). Germline V gene data show CDR1 as SGHVS and CDR2 as FQNEAQ. With 3 bases removed from V and 1 base from J, the gap between germline ends came to 9 bases. The CDR3 is 14 amino acids. DNA for the CDR3: TGTGCCAGCAGCTTCGACAGGTTCCAAGAGACCCAGTACTTC. Amino acids: CASSFDRFQETQYF.

This rearrangement joins TRBV10-2 to TRBJ2-3; D gene ambiguous. CDR1 is WSHSY and CDR2 is SAAADI in the germline V gene. The CDR3 sequence is 14 residues long. V lost 2 bases and J 4 bases, leaving 10 bases between the germline ends. As DNA, the CDR3 is TGCGCCAGCAGTGAGAGCCTTTACTCAGATACGCAGTATTTT. It codes for CASSESLYSDTQYF.

The chain has TRBV28 and TRBJ2-6; 9 bases agree with TRBD1. The CDR3 totals 18 residues. Trimming at V came to 3 bases and at J to 2 bases, leaving 8 bases not matched to a gene. Germline CDR1 MDHEN, CDR2 SYDVKM. CDR3 in DNA: TGTGCCAGCAGTTTGGCGGGACAGGGTATTCCTGGGGCCAACGTCCTGACTTTC. It codes for CASSLAGQGIPGANVLTF.

The J gene is TRBJ1-6, the V gene TRBV4-2; 8 bases fit TRBD1. The V segment lost 3 bases and the J segment 9 bases; nucleotides outside the gene matches: 10. Germline-derived CDR1 and CDR2 are LGHNA and YNFKEQ. This CDR3 is built from 16 residues. In nucleotides, the CDR3 is TGTGCCAGCAGCCAGGAACCGGCAGGGGGCGGTTCACCCCTCCACTTT. It translates to CASSQEPAGGGSPLHF.

V and J are TRBV7-3 and TRBJ2-2; D is ambiguous. Per the germline V gene, CDR1 is SGHTA and CDR2 is FQGTGA. The CDR3 loop spans 13 amino acids. Trimming took 4 bases from V and 6 from J, leaving 9 bases between them. The CDR3, as DNA: TGTGCCAGCAGCTCGTCTCTTCCCGGGGAGCTGTTTTTT. This codes for CASSSSLPGELFF.

The chain carries TRBV7-8 and TRBJ2-2; 8 nucleotides line up with TRBD2. V trimming: 8 bases; J trimming: 4 bases; junction bases outside the gene matches: 9. CDR3 length: 15 amino acids. In germline, CDR1 is SGHVS, CDR2 FQNEAQ. DNA of the CDR3: TGTGCCAGCCCTGGACTAGCCTTAGCCACCGGGGAGCTGTTTTTT. Protein sequence: CASPGLALATGELFF.

J is TRBJ1-2 and V is TRBV12-3 or TRBV12-4, with 7 nucleotides matching TRBD1. Losses at the gene ends were 3 bases for V and 3 bases for J; bases not matched to a gene: 1. This CDR3 spans 13 amino acids. The CDR3 coding sequence is TGTGCCAGCAGTTTGGGGACAGACTATGGCTACACCTTC. The encoded protein is CASSLGTDYGYTF.

The genes are TRBV7-2 and TRBJ2-4; D gene ambiguous. CDR3 length: 13 amino acids. The V gene lost 2 bases and the J gene lost 7 bases, with 9 bases spanning the gap. From germline, CDR1 is SGHTA and CDR2 FQGNSA. The CDR3 is CASSLQPRNIQYF. CDR3 bases: TGTGCCAGCAGCTTACAACCGAGGAACATTCAGTACTTC.

The rearrangement links TRBV7-9 to TRBJ2-5; possible D gene TRBD2, 6 bases. V gave up 6 bases and J gave up 5 bases, with 16 bases separating them. The germline V gene has CDR1 SEHNR and CDR2 FQNEAQ (reference sequence). This CDR3 has 14 residues. CDR3 coding DNA: TGTGCCAGCAGACGCCAGCGGGTGGTTGAGACCCAGTACTTC. Translating gives CASRRQRVVETQYF. The full variable domain, rest sourced from reference TRBV7-9 and TRBJ2-5, is DTGVSQNPRHKITKRGQNVTFRCDPISEHNRLYWYRQTLGQGPEFLTYFQNEAQLEKSRLLSDRFSAERPKGSFSTLEIQRTEQGDSAMYLCASRRQRVVETQYFGPGTRLLVL.

The V call is TRBV11-3, the J call TRBJ2-1, with TRBD2 matching 14 bases. There are 17 residues in the CDR3. Germline V gives CDR1 SGHNT, CDR2 YENEEA. V gave up 5 bases and J gave up 6 bases; unmatched junction bases: 9. CDR3: CASSPGLAGDRGNEQFF. Here the CDR3 DNA reads TGTGCCAGCAGCCCGGGACTAGCGGGAGATCGGGGCAATGAGCAGTTCTTC.